Detailed here is one T cell receptor (beta chain). Exposed participants came across a COVID-19 case within 2 weeks before study entry. Authors' analysis steps: Reference gene primer amplification gave estimated nucleated cell counts. Profiled with immunoSEQ multiplex PCR; TCRdb holds only in-frame clones, not every one. Clonal size and the V and J genes are those of that table, whereas D and trimming came from the DNA. The table includes some 270,000 clones, 85% to 95% detected once. The data derive from a study of blood T cell repertoires in COVID-19. Whole-study context: There were acute and convalescent COVID-19 samples, and they came from the United States, Italy and Spain. Nucleic acid was either cDNA or gDNA, and it came from T cells, B-cell-depleted T cells, or PBMCs.

V was pared by 3 bases and J by 3 bases, with 7 bases of the junction left unmatched. The CDR3 length is 16 residues. Germline CDR1 is SEHNR and CDR2 is FQNEAQ (reference sequence). This sequence was found in a man aged 35 to 55 who had been exposed to COVID-19. This sequence joins TRBV7-9 and TRBJ2-2; 7 positions match TRBD2. The sequencing input was PBMCs or T cells enriched from blood (not recorded which). For the CDR3, the DNA is TGTGCCAGCAGCTTTGTGGGAGGGCCTTACACCGGGGAGCTGTTTTTT. Its translation is CASSFVGGPYTGELFF.